This T cell receptor (beta chain) was sequenced for a study of shared clonotypes between healthy human individuals. Broader study findings: When compared with the clonotypes that were shared by all four sorted-subset donors, the non-shared clonotypes turned out to have lower generation probabilities.

With regard to this clone: Its target is unknown.

TCRdb's copy holds only in-frame clones and misses some; the assay was immunoSEQ multiplex PCR. The sample includes approximately 2.3 million clones, over 90% of them seen just once. Germline V gene data show CDR1 as MNHEY and CDR2 as SMNVEV (reference sequence). The CDR3 length is 16 residues. Trimming cost V 5 bases and J 3 bases, with 17 bases left between them. This TCR came from a man aged 18 to 30 in good health. Some clones in this sample may be carry-over from other donors' samples. V and J are TRBV27 and TRBJ1-5, with a weak D call TRBD1 (6 bases). Sequencing was performed on naive CD4+ T cells from PBMCs. Subset denoted: CD45RA+ positively selected. The CDR3 DNA reads as TGTGCCAGCAGTCTCTTGCCAGGGGTTGCCAATCAGCCCCAGCATTTT. Its translation: CASSLLPGVANQPQHF.